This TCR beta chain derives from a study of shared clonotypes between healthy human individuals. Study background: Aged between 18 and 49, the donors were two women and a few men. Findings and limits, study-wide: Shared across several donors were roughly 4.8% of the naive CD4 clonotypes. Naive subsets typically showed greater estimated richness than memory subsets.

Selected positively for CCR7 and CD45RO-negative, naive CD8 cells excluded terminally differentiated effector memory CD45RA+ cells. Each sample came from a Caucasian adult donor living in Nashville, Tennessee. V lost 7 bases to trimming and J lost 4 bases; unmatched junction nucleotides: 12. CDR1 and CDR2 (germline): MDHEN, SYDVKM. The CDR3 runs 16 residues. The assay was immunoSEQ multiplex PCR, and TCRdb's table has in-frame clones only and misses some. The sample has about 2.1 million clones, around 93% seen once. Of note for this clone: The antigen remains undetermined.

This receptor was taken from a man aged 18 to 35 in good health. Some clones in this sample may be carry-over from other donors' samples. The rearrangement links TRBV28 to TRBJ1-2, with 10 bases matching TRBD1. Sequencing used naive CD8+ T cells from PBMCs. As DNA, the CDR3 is TGTGCCAGCATCCGTAGGGACAGGGGCTCGGGCTATGGCTACACCTTC. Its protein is CASIRRDRGSGYGYTF.